These T cell receptor beta chains were read from a single sample in a study of CD8 T cells in ankylosing spondylitis. MiXCR, run by TCRdb on the 5' RACE reads, gives a single entry per CDR3 protein. The table lists 150,000 to 250,000 distinct CDR3 sequences, about 13% of them singletons. The sequenced material came from blood, either unsorted or a sorted T cell fraction (not recorded which). The receptor set was obtained from a male donor with ankylosing spondylitis or in good health (not recorded which). CDR3s include the opening cysteine and the closing phenylalanine or tryptophan. D genes are given only for firm matches. Only part of the rows carry a size: once, few, many, or a class if the clone is expanded.

TRBV20-1,NA,NA,12,TRBJ1-1,CSAGTTNTEAFF,TGCAGTGCCGGGACGACGAACACTGAAGCTTTCTTT
TRBV19,TRBD2,NA,14,TRBJ2-1,CASPPGLALNEQFF,TGTGCCAGCCCCCCGGGACTAGCCCTCAATGAGCAGTTCTTC
TRBV4-1,NA,NA,14,TRBJ2-7,CASSQEGQGGEQYF,TGCGCCAGCAGCCAAGAAGGCCAGGGGGGCGAGCAGTACTTC
TRBV6-5,NA,few,14,TRBJ1-1,CASSYEGASTEAFF,TGTGCCAGCAGTTACGAGGGAGCCAGCACTGAAGCTTTCTTT
TRBV7-6,NA,NA,13,TRBJ2-7,CASSLGGAGEQYF,TGTGCCAGCAGCTTAGGAGGTGCGGGCGAGCAGTACTTC
TRBV7-9,NA,many,13,TRBJ1-5,CASSLGGDQPQHF,TGTGCCAGCAGCTTAGGGGGGGATCAGCCCCAGCATTTT
TRBV10-3,NA,NA,14,TRBJ2-1,CAISARISYNEQFF,TGTGCCATCAGTGCCAGGATCTCCTACAATGAGCAGTTCTTC
TRBV2,NA,NA,14,TRBJ2-1,CASIKTGPYNEQFF,TGTGCCAGCATAAAGACAGGACCCTACAATGAGCAGTTCTTC
TRBV6-1,NA,NA,14,TRBJ2-7,CATGATASSYEQYF,TGTGCCACTGGCGCGACAGCTTCCTCCTACGAGCAGTACTTC
TRBV4-1,NA,NA,15,TRBJ1-1,CASSQDRDEGTEAFF,TGCGCCAGCAGCCAAGACAGGGATGAAGGCACTGAAGCTTTCTTT
TRBV5-1,NA,NA,13,TRBJ2-1,CASSPYGGDEQFF,TGCGCCAGCAGCCCCTATGGAGGGGATGAGCAGTTCTTC
TRBV5-6,NA,few,15,TRBJ2-1,CASSFGQGLYNEQFF,TGTGCCAGCAGCTTCGGTCAGGGGCTCTACAATGAGCAGTTCTTC
TRBV4-2,NA,NA,14,TRBJ1-1,CASRTEGTNTEAFF,TGTGCCAGCAGAACGGAGGGGACGAACACTGAAGCTTTCTTT
TRBV20-1,NA,few,11,TRBJ2-1,CSARKPNEQFF,TGCAGTGCCCGTAAGCCAAATGAGCAGTTCTTC
TRBV11-2,TRBD2,NA,16,TRBJ2-1,CASSLVDAGGLNEQFF,TGTGCCAGCAGCTTAGTCGATGCGGGGGGCCTCAATGAGCAGTTCTTC
TRBV20-1,TRBD2,NA,15,TRBJ2-1,CSARGPSGIYNEQFF,TGCAGTGCTAGGGGACCCAGCGGGATCTACAATGAGCAGTTCTTC
TRBV7-9,NA,many,13,TRBJ2-6,CASSLYTGNVLTF,TGTGCCAGCAGCTTATACACGGGCAACGTCCTGACTTTC
TRBV27,NA,few,15,TRBJ2-7,CASSPPGGLNYEQYF,TGTGCCAGCAGTCCCCCCGGAGGGTTGAACTACGAGCAGTACTTC
TRBV27,NA,few,14,TRBJ1-1,CASSVGISGTEAFF,TGTGCCAGCAGTGTGGGAATCAGCGGCACTGAAGCTTTCTTT
TRBV12-3/TRBV12-4,NA,few,10,TRBJ2-3,CASADSTQYF,TGTGCCAGCGCGGACTCTACGCAGTATTTT
TRBV12-3/TRBV12-4,NA,NA,15,TRBJ1-1,CASSSSGPMNTEAFF,NA
TRBV28,NA,many,13,TRBJ2-7,CASSLGLPYEQYF,TGTGCCAGCAGTTTGGGTCTTCCTTACGAGCAGTACTTC
TRBV19,TRBD2,few,17,TRBJ2-1,CASSIVGSSGGLNEQFF,TGTGCCAGTAGTATAGTAGGTAGTAGCGGGGGCCTCAATGAGCAGTTCTTC
TRBV6-1,NA,NA,13,TRBJ1-4,CASRAAGGEKLFF,TGTGCCAGCAGGGCCGCTGGAGGTGAAAAACTGTTTTTT
TRBV10-3,NA,NA,17,TRBJ2-3,CAISELEADWATDTQYF,TGTGCCATCAGTGAGCTAGAAGCGGATTGGGCCACAGATACGCAGTATTTT
TRBV27,TRBD1,NA,17,TRBJ2-1,CASSLFWATGAYNEQFF,TGTGCCAGCAGTTTATTTTGGGCGACAGGGGCGTATAATGAGCAGTTCTTC
TRBV12-3/TRBV12-4,NA,few,14,TRBJ2-1,CASSLAGGDSPQFF,TGTGCCAGCAGTTTAGCAGGCGGGGACTCCCCCCAGTTCTTC
TRBV7-8,TRBD2,few,14,TRBJ2-5,CASSPSTSEETQYF,TGTGCCAGCAGCCCCTCGACTAGCGAAGAGACCCAGTACTTC